A selection of T cell receptor beta chains follows, all from one sample in a study of radiotherapy plus CTLA-4 blockade in lung cancer. Sequencing was performed with immunoSEQ multiplex PCR; in TCRdb, only in-frame clones are kept and a portion is missing. The sample contains roughly 80,000 clones, under 75% of which appear only once. This sample comprised peripheral blood, obtained from a patient treated with radiotherapy plus ipilimumab. These receptors came from a human donor with non-small cell lung cancer whose response to radiotherapy plus ipilimumab could not be evaluated. Both conserved end residues are trimmed from each CDR3. Clone sizes are given selectively: once, few, many, or a class where the clone is expanded.

cdr3_length | clone_size | j_call | v_call | cdr3_aa
13 | . | TRBJ1-1 | TRBV11-2 | ASSLGDSSRTEAF
14 | . | TRBJ2-1 | TRBV19 | ASSGTGTSSYNEQF
12 | . | TRBJ2-5 | TRBV11-2 | ASSEAPTGEEQY
13 | . | TRBJ2-1 | TRBV7-9 | ASSHGLADDNEQF
14 | . | TRBJ2-7 | TRBV5-1 | ASKGGTGGFAYEQY
14 | . | TRBJ1-1 | TRBV4-3 | ASSQEHITGITEAF
17 | . | TRBJ1-5 | TRBV5-6 | ASSPSPGQGFWSNQPQH
12 | . | TRBJ2-7 | TRBV7-9 | ASSLGTRPYEQY
14 | . | TRBJ2-1 | TRBV19 | ASSPPGLARYNEQF
13 | . | TRBJ2-5 | TRBV11-2 | ASSPRTGAQETQY
13 | few | TRBJ1-3 | TRBV28 | ASSFWVTERNTIY
13 | . | TRBJ1-3 | TRBV4-3 | ASSRGTGGENTIY
16 | once | TRBJ1-2 | TRBV5-1 | ASSLTSGTGGAIEGYT
14 | . | TRBJ2-2 | TRBV7-3 | ASRAGTGGNTGELF
13 | few | TRBJ1-1 | TRBV5-1 | ASLLGGGEGTEAF
10 | . | TRBJ2-7 | TRBV30 | AQGRSSYEQY
14 | . | TRBJ2-7 | TRBV7-8 | ASSLAGLAGGYEQY
15 | . | TRBJ2-1 | TRBV7-2 | ASSSPFRGGQHNEQF